These T cell receptor beta chains were read from a single sample in a study of regulatory T cells in long-lasting Graves disease. MiXCR was run by TCRdb on the multiplex PCR reads, yielding one entry per CDR3 protein. Of about 660,000 distinct CDR3 sequences listed, 25% to 35% are singletons. The specimen was peripheral blood mononuclear cells (PBMCs), collected when the disease was refractory, from a patient treated with antithyroid drugs. Source of these receptors: a female donor with Graves disease. Each CDR3 is given with its conserved first and last residue.

>TRBJ2-2|TRBV12-3/TRBV12-4
CASSVAEANTGELFF
>TRBJ1-1|TRBV27
CASGGQGSTEAFF
>TRBJ2-5|TRBV7-3
CASSLTTAGEKETQYF
>TRBJ2-5|TRBV2
CASSDILAGEESTQYF
>TRBJ1-5|TRBV19
CASKETGYNQPQHF
>TRBJ1-2|TRBV6-1
CASSDQGYGYTF
>TRBJ2-5|TRBV9
CASSEWDREETQYF
>TRBJ1-5|TRBV6-1
CASRNTRVVGNQPQHF
>TRBJ1-6|TRBV25-1
CASSDGVVTPLHF
>TRBJ1-1|TRBV6-1
CASSPDRGASEAFF
>TRBJ2-5|TRBV11-2
CASSLLGSVETQYF
>TRBJ1-4|TRBV6-1
CASSGPSGGEKLFF
>TRBJ1-5|TRBV6-1
CASTPGHLNQPQHF
>TRBJ1-3|TRBV7-9
CASSPRGNVGLSSGNTIYF
>TRBJ1-5|TRBV6-1
CASSPQGGTENQPQHF
>TRBJ1-5|TRBV6-2/TRBV6-3
CASSPRMTASNQPQHF
>TRBJ2-2|TRBV27
CASSFGLAGYYTGELFF
>TRBJ1-5|TRBV3-1
CASSQSYGTGLSNQPQHF
>TRBJ1-3|TRBV6-4
CASRPDGSGNTIYF
>TRBJ1-3|TRBV7-8
CASSLGRQRTGSGNTIYF
>TRBJ2-3|TRBV2
CASSLWRGSTDTQYF
>TRBJ2-7|TRBV28
CASSERQVEQYF
>TRBJ1-2|TRBV25-1
CASSPGGGGATYGYTF
>TRBJ2-5|TRBV20-1
CSARVAQETQYF
>TRBJ1-6|TRBV10-3
CAISERRNSPLHF
>TRBJ2-7|TRBV11-2
CASSLASGGYEQYF
>TRBJ2-4|TRBV7-9
CASSFRATGLAANIQYF
>TRBJ1-1|TRBV3-1
CASSQWVGRGWNTEAFF
>TRBJ1-5|TRBV6-1
CASSGRTAYSNQPQHF
>TRBJ1-1|TRBV10-3
CAIRGLNREMNTEAFF
>TRBJ1-1|TRBV2
CASSGPTGRPTEAFF
>TRBJ2-2|TRBV6-9
CASSYEVGAGTNTGELFF
>TRBJ1-5|TRBV12-3/TRBV12-4
CASTLDRGGNQPQHF
>TRBJ1-5|TRBV27
CASSLRGTPSNQPQHF
>TRBJ2-7|TRBV6-2/TRBV6-3
CASRDPGQLYEQYF
>TRBJ2-5|TRBV6-1
CASSASTYQETQYF
>TRBJ1-2|TRBV29-1
CSVIYTASPGYGYTF
>TRBJ1-6|TRBV6-6
CASSYGAGQGASPLHF
>TRBJ1-4|TRBV5-6
CASSPRWVEKLFF
>TRBJ1-1|TRBV5-1
CASSLNTGLGTEAFF
>TRBJ1-2|TRBV24-1
CATSDPGQGNYGYTF
>TRBJ1-5|TRBV2
CASSSVGGGQPQHF